This T cell receptor beta chain was sequenced for a study of beta chain features in type 1 diabetes. Overall study findings and caveats: Moderately but significantly shorter TCRB CDR3s were found in Type 1 diabetes patients in all four CD4+ subsets.

In regard to this clone: Its antigen remains unknown.

Isolated RNA was reverse transcribed in full, so expressed TCRB transcripts were sequenced. The protocol was immunoSEQ multiplex PCR, while the TCRdb copy is restricted to in-frame clones and leaves out a portion. The repertoire holds roughly 340,000 clones, with roughly 13% as singletons. This receptor was obtained from a woman aged 18-35 years with type 1 diabetes. Sequences were obtained from naive CD4+ T cells from blood.

The CDR3 region is CASSGGQSDGYTF. CDR3 sequence (DNA): TGTGCCAGCAGCGGGGGACAGTCCGATGGCTACACCTTC. This sequence joins TRBV7-9 and TRBJ1-2, with TRBD1 identical over 7 bases. V shed 5 bases and J 6 bases; nucleotides not matched to a gene: 6. The length of the CDR3 is 13 residues. The V gene's germline CDR1 is SEHNR and CDR2 FQNEAQ (reference sequence).